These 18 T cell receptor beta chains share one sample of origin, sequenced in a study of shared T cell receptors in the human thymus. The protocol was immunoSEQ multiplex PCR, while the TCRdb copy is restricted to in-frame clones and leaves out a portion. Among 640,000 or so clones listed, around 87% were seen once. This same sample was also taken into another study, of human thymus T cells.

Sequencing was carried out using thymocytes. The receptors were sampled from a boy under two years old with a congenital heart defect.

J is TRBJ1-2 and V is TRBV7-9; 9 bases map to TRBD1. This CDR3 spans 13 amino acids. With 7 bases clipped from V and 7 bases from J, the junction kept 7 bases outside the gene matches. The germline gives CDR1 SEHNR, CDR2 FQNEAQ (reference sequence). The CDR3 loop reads CASTGQGCCGYTF. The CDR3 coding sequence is TGTGCCAGCACAGGACAGGGGTGCTGTGGCTACACCTTC.

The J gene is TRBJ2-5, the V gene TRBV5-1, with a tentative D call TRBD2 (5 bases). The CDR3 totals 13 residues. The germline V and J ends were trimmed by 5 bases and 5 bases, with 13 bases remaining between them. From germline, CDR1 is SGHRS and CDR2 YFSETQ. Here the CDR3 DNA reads TGCGCCAGCAGGCCTAGCCGTCTGGAGACCCAGTACTTC. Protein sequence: CASRPSRLETQYF.

Written as DNA, the CDR3 is TGTGCCAGCAGCTCGGGTGGACTAGGGCTCACAGATACGCAGTATTTT. Amino acids: CASSSGGLGLTDTQYF. The chain uses TRBV7-8 and TRBJ2-3; 7 nucleotides agree with TRBD2. The CDR3 extends over 16 amino acids. Germline lookup yields CDR1 SGHVS and CDR2 FQNEAQ. The junction had 9 bases not matched to a gene; V was cut back by 4 bases and J by 2 bases.

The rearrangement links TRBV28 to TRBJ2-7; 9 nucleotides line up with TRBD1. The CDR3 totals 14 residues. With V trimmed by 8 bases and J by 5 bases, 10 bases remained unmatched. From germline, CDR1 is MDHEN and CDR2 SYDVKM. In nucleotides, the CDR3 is TGTGCCAGCGTAGAAAGGACAGGGGAGAACGAGCAGTACTTC. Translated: CASVERTGENEQYF.

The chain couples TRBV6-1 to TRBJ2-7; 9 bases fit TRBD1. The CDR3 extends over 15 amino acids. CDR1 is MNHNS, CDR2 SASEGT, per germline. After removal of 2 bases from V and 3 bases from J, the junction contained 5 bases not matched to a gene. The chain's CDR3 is CASSEPGTGFYEQYF. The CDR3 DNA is TGTGCCAGCAGTGAACCCGGGACAGGGTTCTACGAGCAGTACTTC.

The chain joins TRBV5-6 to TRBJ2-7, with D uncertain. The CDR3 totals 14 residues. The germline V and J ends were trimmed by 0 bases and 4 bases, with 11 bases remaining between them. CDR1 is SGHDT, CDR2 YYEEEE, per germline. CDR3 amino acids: CASSLGQEPYEQYF. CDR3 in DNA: TGTGCCAGCAGCTTGGGGCAGGAACCTTACGAGCAGTACTTC.

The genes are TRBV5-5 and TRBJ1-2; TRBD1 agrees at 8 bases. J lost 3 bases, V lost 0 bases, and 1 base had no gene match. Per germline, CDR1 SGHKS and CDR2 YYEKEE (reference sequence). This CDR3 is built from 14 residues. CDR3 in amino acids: CASSLATGDYGYTF. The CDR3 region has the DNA TGTGCCAGCAGCTTGGCGACAGGGGACTATGGCTACACCTTC.

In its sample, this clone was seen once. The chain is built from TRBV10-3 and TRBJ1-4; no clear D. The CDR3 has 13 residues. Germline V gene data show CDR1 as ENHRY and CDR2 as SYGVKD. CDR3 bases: TGTGCTATAAGGCGGGTATACCCCGAAAAACTGTTTTTT. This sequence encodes CAIRRVYPEKLFF.

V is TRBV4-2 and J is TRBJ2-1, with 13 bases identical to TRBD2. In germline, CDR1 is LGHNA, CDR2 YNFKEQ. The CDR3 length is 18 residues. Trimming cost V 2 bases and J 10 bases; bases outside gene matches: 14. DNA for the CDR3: TGTGCCAGCAGCCAACCCCAGTTACTAGCGGGGGGGTTTGGGGAGCAGTTCTTC. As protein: CASSQPQLLAGGFGEQFF.

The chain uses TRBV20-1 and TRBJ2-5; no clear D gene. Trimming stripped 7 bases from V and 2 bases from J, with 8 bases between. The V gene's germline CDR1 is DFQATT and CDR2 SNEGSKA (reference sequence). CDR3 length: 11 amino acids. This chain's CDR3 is CSVFSQETQYF. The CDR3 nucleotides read TGCAGTGTATTTAGTCAAGAGACCCAGTACTTC.

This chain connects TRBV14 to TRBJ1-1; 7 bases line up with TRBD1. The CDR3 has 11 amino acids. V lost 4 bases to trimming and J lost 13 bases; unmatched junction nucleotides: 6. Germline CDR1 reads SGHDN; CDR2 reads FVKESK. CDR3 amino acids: CASSPGTDFFF. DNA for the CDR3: TGTGCCAGCAGCCCGGGGACAGACTTTTTCTTT.

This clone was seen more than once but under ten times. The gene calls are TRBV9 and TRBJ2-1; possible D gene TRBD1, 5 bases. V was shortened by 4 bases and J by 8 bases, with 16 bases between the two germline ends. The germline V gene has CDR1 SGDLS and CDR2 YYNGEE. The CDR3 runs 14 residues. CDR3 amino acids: CASSLLSGSHEQFF. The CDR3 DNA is TGTGCCAGCAGCCTACTTTCAGGGTCCCATGAGCAGTTCTTC.

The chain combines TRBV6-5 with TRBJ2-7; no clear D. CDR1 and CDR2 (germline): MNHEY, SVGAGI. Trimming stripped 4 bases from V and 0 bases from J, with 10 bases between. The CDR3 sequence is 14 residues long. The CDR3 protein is CASSSERSSYEQYF. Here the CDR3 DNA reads TGTGCCAGCAGTTCGGAGAGAAGCTCCTACGAGCAGTACTTC.

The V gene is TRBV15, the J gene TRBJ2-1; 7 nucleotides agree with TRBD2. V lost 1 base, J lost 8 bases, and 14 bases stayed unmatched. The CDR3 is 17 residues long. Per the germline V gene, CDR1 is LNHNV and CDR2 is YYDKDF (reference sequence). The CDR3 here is CATSRVYRLAQIDEQFF. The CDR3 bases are TGTGCCACCAGCAGAGTATATCGACTAGCTCAAATCGATGAGCAGTTCTTC.

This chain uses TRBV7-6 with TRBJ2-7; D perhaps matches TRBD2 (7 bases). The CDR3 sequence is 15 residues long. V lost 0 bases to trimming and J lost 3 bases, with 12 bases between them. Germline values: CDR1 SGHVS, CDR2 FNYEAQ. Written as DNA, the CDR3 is TGTGCCAGCAGCTTAGCGCGCGGGGGCGACTACGAGCAGTACTTC. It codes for CASSLARGGDYEQYF. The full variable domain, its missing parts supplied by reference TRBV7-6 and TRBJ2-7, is GAGVSQSPRYKVTKRGQDVALRCDPISGHVSLYWYRQALGQGPEFLTYFNYEAQQDKSGLPNDRFSAERPEGSISTLTIQRTEQRDSAMYRCASSLARGGDYEQYFGPGTRLTVT.

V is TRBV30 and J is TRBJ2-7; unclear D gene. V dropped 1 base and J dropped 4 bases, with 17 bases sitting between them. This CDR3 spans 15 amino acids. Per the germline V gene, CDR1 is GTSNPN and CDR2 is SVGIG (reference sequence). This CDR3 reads CAWSAPLPPIYEQYF. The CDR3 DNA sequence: TGTGCCTGGAGTGCCCCCCTACCCCCTATTTACGAGCAGTACTTC.

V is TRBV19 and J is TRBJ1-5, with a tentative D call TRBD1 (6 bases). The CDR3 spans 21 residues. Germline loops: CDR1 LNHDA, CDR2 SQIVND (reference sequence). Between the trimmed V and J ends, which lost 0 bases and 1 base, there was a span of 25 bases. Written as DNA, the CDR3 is TGTGCCAGTAGTATAGATTTAGGTCCCAAAAATCAGGGGCCAAGCAATCAGCCCCAGCATTTT. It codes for CASSIDLGPKNQGPSNQPQHF.

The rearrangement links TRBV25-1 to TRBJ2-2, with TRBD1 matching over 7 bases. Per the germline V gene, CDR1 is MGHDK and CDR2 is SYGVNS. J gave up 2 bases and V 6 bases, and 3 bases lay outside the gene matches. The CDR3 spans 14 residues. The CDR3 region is CASRGQVNTGELFF. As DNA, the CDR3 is TGTGCCAGCAGAGGACAGGTTAACACCGGGGAGCTGTTTTTT.